The clone carrying this TCR beta chain was observed at least ten times. Its antigen is unknown. RNA transcripts served as template for amplifying TCR beta CDR3 sequences. An opening RT-PCR round employed HTBI primers and preceded a second-round multiplex PCR. TCRdb reprocessed the multiplex PCR reads with MiXCR, giving one entry per CDR3 protein. Of 350,000 to 400,000 distinct CDR3 sequences listed, 18% are singletons. The data were taken from a study of Graves' ophthalmopathy and Graves' hyperthyroidism. Study-wide findings and caveats: Ophthalmopathy progression prediction by the model yielded a sensitivity of about 68% and a specificity of around 72%.

The sequence came from a woman between 18 and 29 years old with Graves' ophthalmopathy. The sequenced sample was peripheral blood.

CDR3: CASGTGLKPQHF. CDR3 nucleotides: TGTGCCAGCGGGACAGGGTTGAAGCCCCAGCATTTT. The chain has TRBV28 and TRBJ1-5; 9 nucleotides align to TRBD1. V lost 8 bases to trimming and J lost 8 bases; unmatched junction nucleotides: 4. The germline CDR1 and CDR2 sequences are MDHEN and SYDVKM. The CDR3 is 12 amino acids.